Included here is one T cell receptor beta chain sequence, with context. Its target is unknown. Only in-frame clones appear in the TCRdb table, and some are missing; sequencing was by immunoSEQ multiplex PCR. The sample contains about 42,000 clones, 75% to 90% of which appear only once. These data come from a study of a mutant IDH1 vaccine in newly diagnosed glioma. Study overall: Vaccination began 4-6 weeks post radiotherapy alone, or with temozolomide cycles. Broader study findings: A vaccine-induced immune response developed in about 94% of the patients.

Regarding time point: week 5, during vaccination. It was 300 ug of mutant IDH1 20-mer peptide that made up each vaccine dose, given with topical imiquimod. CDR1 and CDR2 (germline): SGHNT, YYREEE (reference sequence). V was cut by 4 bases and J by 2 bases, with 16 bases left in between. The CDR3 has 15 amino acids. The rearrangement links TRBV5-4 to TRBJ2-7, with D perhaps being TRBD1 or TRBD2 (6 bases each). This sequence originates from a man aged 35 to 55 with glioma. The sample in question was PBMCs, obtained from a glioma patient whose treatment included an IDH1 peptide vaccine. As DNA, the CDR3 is TGTGCCAGCAGCCGGGGGACAAGAGTAGCCTACGAGCAGTACTTC. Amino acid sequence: CASSRGTRVAYEQYF.